This T cell receptor beta chain was recorded in a study of OX40 agonist ivuxolimab in advanced cancers. Sequencing was performed with immunoSEQ multiplex PCR; in TCRdb, only in-frame clones are kept and a portion is missing. The sample includes some 60,000 clones, about 85% of them seen just once. Patients who had autoimmune disease history or got systemic immunosuppression were left out. The study, taken as a whole, reports: Both blood CD4+ and CD8+ T cells showed clonal growth by week 6 at 0.1 to 3.0 mg/kg.

Notes on this clone: What it recognizes is unknown.

Trimming removed 6 bases at V and 7 bases at J, with 21 bases between. CDR1 and CDR2 from the germline V gene are MNHEY and SMNVEV (reference sequence). The CDR3 consists of 16 residues. The chain carries TRBV27 and TRBJ1-4; no clear D. The receptor was derived from an adult with an advanced solid tumor such as melanoma, head and neck, liver or kidney cancer. The specimen was CD4+ or CD8+ T cells sorted from blood, collected in a trial of the OX40 agonist ivuxolimab. CDR3 sequence reads: CASSSFGLSGGEKLFF. The CDR3 region has the DNA TGTGCCAGCAGCAGCTTTGGACTCTCCGGAGGTGAAAAACTGTTTTTT.